One sample yielded the 12 T cell receptor beta chains listed below, sequenced in a study of blood T cell repertoires in COVID-19. The repertoire was sequenced with immunoSEQ multiplex PCR; TCRdb's copy has only in-frame clones and lacks some. The table lists hundreds of thousands of clones, 70% to 90% of them singletons. The sequenced sample was peripheral blood. Every receptor here comes from a woman in her 50s with COVID-19, enrolled during active disease.

V is TRBV7-8 and J is TRBJ2-7, with TRBD1 matching 8 bases. The CDR3 totals 15 residues. Germline V gene sequence: CDR1 SGHVS, CDR2 FQNEAQ. The J segment lost 7 bases and the V segment lost 0 bases, leaving 8 bases of the junction unmatched. The CDR3, as DNA: TGTGCCAGCAGCTTAGCCCCCCAGGGGGCGGGGGAGCAGTACTTC. It is translated as CASSLAPQGAGEQYF.

This clone was found once. The chain has TRBV2 and TRBJ1-2; 9 bases align to TRBD1. Germline CDR1 SNHLY, CDR2 FYNNEI. Trimming at V came to 7 bases and at J to 6 bases, leaving 9 bases not matched to a gene. The CDR3 sequence is 14 residues long. CDR3 sequence reads: CASIKDRGTDGYTF. The CDR3 DNA follows: TGTGCCAGCATTAAGGACAGGGGAACGGATGGCTACACCTTC.

With respect to this clone: The sample holds other DNA sequences that translate to the same CDR3. The rearrangement joins TRBV15 to TRBJ1-5, with D possibly matching TRBD1 (5 bases). Germline V CDR1 and CDR2: LNHNV, YYDKDF (reference sequence). The CDR3 is 15 amino acids. Trimming pared 0 bases from V and 1 base from J, leaving 7 bases between. The CDR3 sequence is CATSRDRGSNQPQHF. Written as DNA, the CDR3 is TGTGCCACCAGCAGAGATAGGGGAAGCAATCAGCCCCAGCATTTT. The whole variable domain, remainder taken from reference TRBV15 and TRBJ1-5, is DAMVIQNPRYQVTQFGKPVTLSCSQTLNHNVMYWYQQKSSQAPKLLFHYYDKDFNNEADTPDNFQSRRPNTSFCFLDIRSPGLGDTAMYLCATSRDRGSNQPQHFGDGTRLSIL.

The gene calls are TRBV11-1 and TRBJ2-5; 7 bases align to TRBD2. The trim removed 2 bases at V and 2 bases at J, leaving 8 bases unmatched. This CDR3 contains 16 residues. CDR1 is SGHAT, CDR2 FQDESV, per germline (reference sequence). The CDR3: CASSLREAGRQETQYF. CDR3 DNA sequence: TGTGCCAGCAGCTTAAGGGAAGCGGGGAGGCAAGAGACCCAGTACTTC.

This sequence joins TRBV3-1 (or the pseudogene TRBV3-2) and TRBJ1-4, with D possibly TRBD1 on 5 matching bases. V lost 0 bases and J 7 bases, leaving 18 bases between the germline ends. The CDR3 is 17 amino acids. CDR1 is LGHDT and CDR2 is YNNKEL in the germline V gene (reference sequence). CDR3 bases: TGTGCCAGCAGCCAAGATCTAGTGGGCAGGGCCCGTGAAAAACTGTTTTTT. Translation gives CASSQDLVGRAREKLFF.

This clone was picked up one time. V and J are TRBV30 and TRBJ2-7; D gene unclear. The CDR3 consists of 12 residues. CDR1 GTSNPN and CDR2 SVGIG come from the germline V gene (reference sequence). V lost 7 bases and J lost 3, with 13 bases in between. CDR3 coding DNA: TGTGCCTACAGTCCTTCTATCTACGAGCAGTACTTC. It encodes CAYSPSIYEQYF.

The gene calls are TRBV5-4 and TRBJ1-2; D possibly corresponds to TRBD1 (5 bases). The V gene's germline CDR1 is SGHNT and CDR2 YYREEE (reference sequence). The CDR3 has 15 residues. Trimming pared 0 bases from V and 14 bases from J, leaving 23 bases between. The CDR3 sequence: CASSLAGTPGLGGTF. CDR3 bases: TGTGCCAGCAGCTTGGCCGGGACTCCAGGGTTAGGAGGAACCTTC.

The chain joins TRBV19 to TRBJ2-7; perhaps TRBD1 as D (5 bases). Germline V lookup: CDR1 LNHDA, CDR2 SQIVND (reference sequence). The CDR3 spans 14 residues. Deletions cut 5 bases from V and 6 bases from J, with 17 bases between. As DNA, the CDR3 is TGTGCCAGTAGTTGGGGCAGGGAAATTGGCGAGCAGTACTTC. It codes for CASSWGREIGEQYF.

This clone is a singleton in its sample. CDR3 coding DNA: TGTGCCGGGCTGCCTTTGGGCAGTTCTAACTATGGCTACACCTTC. This codes for CAGLPLGSSNYGYTF. The chain links TRBV7-8 to TRBJ1-2; D unresolved. The germline gives CDR1 SGHVS, CDR2 FQNEAQ. This CDR3 region has 15 residues. V gave up 11 bases and J gave up 0 bases, with 19 bases separating them.

This CDR3 is CASSLRGRAEKETQYF. CDR3 bases: TGTGCCAGCAGCTTAAGGGGTAGGGCAGAGAAAGAGACCCAGTACTTC. The chain links TRBV11-2 to TRBJ2-5; maybe TRBD1 (5 bases). V lost 2 bases and J 3 bases, leaving 16 bases between the germline ends. The CDR3 runs to 16 residues. Germline V gene data show CDR1 as SGHAT and CDR2 as FQNNGV.

The gene calls are TRBV10-3 and TRBJ2-6, with D hard to call. The CDR3 runs to 16 residues. Germline V gene sequence: CDR1 ENHRY, CDR2 SYGVKD. Trimming pared 0 bases from V and 0 bases from J, leaving 6 bases between. CDR3 DNA sequence: TGTGCCATCAGTGAGTCGAAGAGCTCTGGGGCCAACGTCCTGACTTTC. Amino acid sequence: CAISESKSSGANVLTF.

The chain combines TRBV30 with TRBJ1-4; D perhaps matches TRBD1 (5 bases). CDR1 GTSNPN and CDR2 SVGIG come from the germline V gene (reference sequence). V gave up 0 bases and J gave up 0 bases, with 8 bases separating them. This CDR3 region has 15 residues. The CDR3 DNA sequence: TGTGCCTGGAGTGTAAGGGGTGCAACTAATGAAAAACTGTTTTTT. This encodes CAWSVRGATNEKLFF.